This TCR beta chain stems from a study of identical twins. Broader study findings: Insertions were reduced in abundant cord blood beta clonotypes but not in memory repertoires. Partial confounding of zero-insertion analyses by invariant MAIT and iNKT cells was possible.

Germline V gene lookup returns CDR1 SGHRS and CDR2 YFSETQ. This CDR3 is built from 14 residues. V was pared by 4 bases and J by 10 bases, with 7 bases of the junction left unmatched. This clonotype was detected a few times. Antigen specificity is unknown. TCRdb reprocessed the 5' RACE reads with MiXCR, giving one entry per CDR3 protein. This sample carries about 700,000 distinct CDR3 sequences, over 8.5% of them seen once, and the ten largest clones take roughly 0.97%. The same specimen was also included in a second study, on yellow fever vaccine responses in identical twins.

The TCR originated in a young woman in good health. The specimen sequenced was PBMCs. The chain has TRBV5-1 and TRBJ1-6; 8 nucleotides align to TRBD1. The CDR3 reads CASSTDRVESPLHF. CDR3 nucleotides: TGCGCCAGCAGCACGGACAGGGTAGAGTCACCCCTCCACTTT.